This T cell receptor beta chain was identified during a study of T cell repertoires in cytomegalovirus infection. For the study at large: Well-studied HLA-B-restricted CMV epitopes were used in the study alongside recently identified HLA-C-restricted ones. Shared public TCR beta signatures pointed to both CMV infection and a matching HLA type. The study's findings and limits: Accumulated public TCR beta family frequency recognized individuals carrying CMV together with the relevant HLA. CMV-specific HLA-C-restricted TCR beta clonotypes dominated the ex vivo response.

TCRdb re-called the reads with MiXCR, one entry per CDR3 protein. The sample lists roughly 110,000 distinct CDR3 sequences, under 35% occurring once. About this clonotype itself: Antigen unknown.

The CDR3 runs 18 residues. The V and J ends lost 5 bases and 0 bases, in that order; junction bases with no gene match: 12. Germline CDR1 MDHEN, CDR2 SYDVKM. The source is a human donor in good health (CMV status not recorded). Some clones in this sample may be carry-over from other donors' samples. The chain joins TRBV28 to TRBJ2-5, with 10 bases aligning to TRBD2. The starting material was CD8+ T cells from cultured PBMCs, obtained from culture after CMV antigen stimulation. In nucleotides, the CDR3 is TGTGCCAGCAGTGAGCCTAGCGGGGGTACTTCAAACCAAGAGACCCAGTACTTC. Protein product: CASSEPSGGTSNQETQYF.